The sequence of this T cell receptor (beta chain) was determined in a study of early stage breast cancer tumors. CDR1 is KGHSH, CDR2 LQKENI, per germline. V dropped 5 bases and J dropped 5; count of bases not matched to a gene: 5. The CDR3 runs to 13 residues. Profiled with immunoSEQ multiplex PCR; TCRdb holds only in-frame clones, not every one. This table holds about 69,000 clones, over 80% found once. The V gene is TRBV18, the J gene TRBJ2-5; TRBD1 aligns across 7 bases. Sequencing input: blood. The receptor's source is a person aged 35-50 years with breast cancer. Written as DNA, the CDR3 is TGTGCCAGCTCAACCGGACAGGTTGAGACCCAGTACTTC. Protein product: CASSTGQVETQYF.